A single sample is the source of the 3 T cell receptor beta chains below, sequenced in a study of T cells in Graves' hyperthyroidism and ophthalmopathy. Amplified TCR beta CDR3 regions came from RNA transcripts. HTBI primers were employed in a first-round RT-PCR of the TCR CDR3. TCRdb recomputed calls from the multiplex PCR reads with MiXCR, one row per CDR3 protein. This sample has some 620,000 distinct CDR3 sequences, with 15% to 20% found just once. Sequenced sample: blood. The receptor source for this set is a woman aged 25 to 39 with Graves' hyperthyroidism.

This clonotype has only a few counts. The V gene is TRBV29-1, the J gene TRBJ1-1; D remains ambiguous. Trimming took 6 bases from V and 0 from J, leaving 11 bases between them. CDR1 SQVTM and CDR2 ANQGSEA come from the germline V gene. The CDR3 is 13 residues long. CDR3 protein: CSVGETLNTEAFF. The DNA of the CDR3 is TGCAGCGTCGGGGAGACTTTGAACACTGAAGCTTTCTTT.

At least ten counts were recorded for this clonotype. The chain carries TRBV5-1 and TRBJ2-1; TRBD2 matches 9 bases. The ends lost 1 base at V and 7 bases at J; junction bases unmatched: 12. Germline values: CDR1 SGHRS, CDR2 YFSETQ. This CDR3 contains 17 residues. In nucleotides, the CDR3 is TGCGCCAGCAGCTTGATGGGGCGGCGGGAGGGGAGGAATGAGCAGTTCTTC. Translating gives CASSLMGRREGRNEQFF. The full variable domain, with the rest looked up from reference TRBV5-1 and TRBJ2-1, is KAGVTQTPRYLIKTRGQQVTLSCSPISGHRSVSWYQQTPGQGLQFLFEYFSETQRNKGNFPGRFSGRQFSNSRSEMNVSTLELGDSALYLCASSLMGRREGRNEQFFGPGTRLTVL.

This clonotype was found many times. The chain joins TRBV7-3 to TRBJ1-1; 9 nucleotides agree with TRBD1. CDR3 size: 14 residues. Germline V gene lookup returns CDR1 SGHTA and CDR2 FQGTGA. J was trimmed by 1 base and V by 5 bases; bases with no gene match: 2. DNA of the CDR3: TGTGCCAGCAGCCGGGGACAGGGGAACACTGAAGCTTTCTTT. Its protein is CASSRGQGNTEAFF.